This entry describes one T cell receptor beta chain. Its target is unknown. This sample is drawn from a study of blood T cells in healthy people across ages. The study's findings and limits: Unsorted PBMCs ruled out conclusive naive versus antigen-experienced comparison.

V was cut by 5 bases and J by 5 bases, with 9 bases left in between. This CDR3 has 12 amino acids. A J-beta primer mix and a sample-barcoded 5' primer were used in a second PCR of roughly 7 to 12 cycles. TCRdb analysed the 5' RACE reads with MiXCR anew, one entry per CDR3 protein. The data show 580,000 or so distinct CDR3 sequences, with around 48% seen just once and about 26% held by the top ten. Isolated per sample were at least 7 million PBMCs. V gene TRBV12-3 or TRBV12-4 combines with J gene TRBJ2-5; no clear D gene. Sequences were obtained from blood. This TCR was recovered from a man aged 80 or over in good health. CDR3 amino acids: CASSRFSETQYF. DNA for the CDR3: TGTGCCAGCAGTCGTTTCTCGGAGACCCAGTACTTC.